This T cell receptor (beta chain) originates from a study of spatial heterogeneity in lung cancer. Overall study results and limits: For tumor T cells, estimated coverage reached only approximately 7% (alpha) and about 14% (beta). Expanded alpha and beta TCR counts within tumors tracked tumor mutation counts.

TCRdb re-called the 5' RACE reads through MiXCR, storing one row per CDR3 protein. Found here are around 16,000 distinct CDR3 sequences, about 6.5% of them singletons; the top ten hold roughly 21%. This CDR3 has 14 residues. Germline CDR1 SQVTM, CDR2 ANQGSEA. Time point indicated: sample taken at primary tumor resection. This clonotype was counted ten times or more. Its antigen is undetermined. The rearrangement links TRBV29-1 to TRBJ1-1, with D possibly matching TRBD1 (5 bases). Sample: lung tumor tissue, taken at surgery. The sequence was collected from a female donor with early-stage non-small cell lung cancer. CDR3 DNA: TGCAGTGTTTCTCCGGGGGGAGTGAACACTGAAGCTTTCTTT. Protein sequence: CSVSPGGVNTEAFF.